Below, 22 T cell receptor beta chains from the same sample are listed, as sequenced in a study of CD8 T cells in ankylosing spondylitis. TCRdb re-analysed the 5' RACE reads in MiXCR, keeping a single row per CDR3 protein. The table shows about 400,000 distinct CDR3 sequences, with roughly 22% occurring only once. Sequencing was done on a sample of blood, either unsorted or a sorted T cell fraction (not recorded which). The receptors here all came from a male donor with ankylosing spondylitis or in good health (not recorded which).

This CDR3 is CASSYRAQETQYF. The CDR3 DNA sequence: TGCGCCAGCAGCTACAGGGCTCAAGAGACCCAGTACTTC. The chain has TRBV5-1 and TRBJ2-5; D possibly corresponds to TRBD1 (6 bases). This CDR3 is 13 amino acids long. Trimming left V 3 bases short and J 2 bases short, with 8 bases between. CDR1 is SGHRS, CDR2 YFSETQ, per germline.

The chain combines TRBV11-2 with TRBJ2-3, with D tentatively TRBD2 (6 bases). CDR3 length: 12 amino acids. Germline V CDR1 and CDR2: SGHAT, FQNNGV. With 5 bases removed from V and 6 bases from J, the gap between germline ends came to 9 bases. The CDR3 DNA follows: TGTGCCAGCAGCCCGGGGGTGGATACGCAGTATTTT. Translated, it gives CASSPGVDTQYF.

This clonotype was picked up many times. The chain joins TRBV4-2 to TRBJ2-2; D uncertain. Germline loops: CDR1 LGHNA, CDR2 YNFKEQ. The CDR3 runs to 14 residues. Trimming shortened V by 4 bases and J by 6 bases, and 12 bases separated the two germline ends. DNA for the CDR3: TGTGCCAGCAGCCCCGACTCGACACCCGGGGAGCTGTTTTTT. Translation gives CASSPDSTPGELFF.

This clonotype has ten or more counts. This CDR3 reads CASSPRGTGELFF. The CDR3 DNA follows: TGTGCCAGCAGTCCCCGCGGGACCGGGGAGCTGTTTTTT. The chain has TRBV12-3 or TRBV12-4 and TRBJ2-2; tentatively, D is TRBD2 (5 bases). V lost 5 bases and J 5 bases, leaving 9 bases between the germline ends. The CDR3 contains 13 residues.

V and J are TRBV29-1 and TRBJ2-1, with 9 positions matching TRBD1. The CDR3 runs to 13 residues. V lost 7 bases, J lost 9 bases, and 10 bases stayed unmatched. CDR1 is SQVTM, CDR2 ANQGSEA, per germline. CDR3 loop: CSAQNRGRVEQFF. In nucleotides, the CDR3 is TGCAGCGCTCAGAACAGGGGGCGGGTTGAGCAGTTCTTC.

In its sample, this clonotype was seen a few times. This sequence joins TRBV9 and TRBJ2-3, with 7 nucleotides matching TRBD2. This CDR3 contains 17 residues. CDR1 is SGDLS, CDR2 YYNGEE, per germline. The V gene end was trimmed by 0 bases and the J gene end by 2 bases; junction bases not matched to a gene: 9. In DNA, the CDR3 is TGTGCCAGCAGCGTAGAAGCGGGGATCTGGCCCACAGATACGCAGTATTTT. Amino acid sequence: CASSVEAGIWPTDTQYF.

The count of this clonotype is one. The chain couples TRBV30 to TRBJ2-1; possibly TRBD2 for D (5 bases). This CDR3 contains 15 residues. Germline CDR1 GTSNPN, CDR2 SVGIG (reference sequence). V lost 2 bases and J 6 bases, leaving 17 bases between the germline ends. As DNA, the CDR3 is TGTGCCTGGAGTCGGGGTGCCCCACGATTCAATGAGCAGTTCTTC. Protein: CAWSRGAPRFNEQFF.

This chain connects TRBV2 to TRBJ2-3; D ambiguous. The CDR3 sequence is 13 residues long. Trimming shortened V by 6 bases and J by 1 base, and 8 bases separated the two germline ends. The V gene's germline CDR1 is SNHLY and CDR2 FYNNEI. The CDR3 region is CASRVFGTDTQYF. In nucleotides, the CDR3 is TGTGCCAGCAGGGTGTTCGGCACAGATACGCAGTATTTT. Filled out from reference TRBV2 and TRBJ2-3, the complete variable domain reads EPEVTQTPSHQVTQMGQEVILRCVPISNHLYFYWYRQILGQKVEFLVSFYNNEISEKSEIFDDQFSVERPDGSNFTLKIRSTKLEDSAMYFCASRVFGTDTQYFGPGTRLTVL.

This clonotype has just a few counts. This sequence joins TRBV12-3 or TRBV12-4 and TRBJ2-3; no clear D. Between the trimmed V and J ends, which lost 5 bases and 2 bases, there was a span of 8 bases. This CDR3 has 13 residues. CDR3 DNA: TGTGCCAGCAGTGGCGAGAACACAGATACGCAGTATTTT. Amino acid sequence: CASSGENTDTQYF.

The gene calls are TRBV18 and TRBJ2-7; the D call may be TRBD1 or TRBD2 (5 bases each). Trimming took 6 bases from V and 2 from J, leaving 17 bases between them. The CDR3 is 15 residues long. Germline V lookup: CDR1 KGHSH, CDR2 LQKENI. DNA of the CDR3: TGTGCCAGCTCCCCCGGGACGCCGAGGCCCTACGAGCAGTACTTC. Its translation: CASSPGTPRPYEQYF.

The V call is TRBV29-1, the J call TRBJ2-3; possible D gene TRBD2, 6 bases. Trimming pared 8 bases from V and 2 bases from J, leaving 14 bases between. The germline gives CDR1 SQVTM, CDR2 ANQGSEA. CDR3 length: 13 residues. The CDR3 loop is CSSDGGYTDTQYF. The CDR3, as DNA: TGCAGCTCCGACGGGGGTTACACAGATACGCAGTATTTT.

This clonotype was detected only a few times. The chain recombines TRBV4-1 with TRBJ2-1, with D maybe TRBD2 (6 bases). Trimming took 1 base from V and 3 from J, leaving 13 bases between them. Germline-derived CDR1 and CDR2 are MGHRA and YSYEKL. The CDR3 consists of 16 residues. The CDR3, as DNA: TGCGCCAGCAGCCAAGGATTTGAGACTAGCTACAATGAGCAGTTCTTC. Its protein is CASSQGFETSYNEQFF.

This clonotype was detected only a few times. The rearrangement links TRBV29-1 to TRBJ2-2; D assignment may be TRBD1 or TRBD2 (5 bases each). Per the germline V gene, CDR1 is SQVTM and CDR2 is ANQGSEA. Trimming took 5 bases from V and 1 from J, leaving 11 bases between them. There are 14 residues in the CDR3. The CDR3: CSVLGTKNTGELFF. CDR3 coding DNA: TGCAGCGTTCTCGGGACCAAGAACACCGGGGAGCTGTTTTTT.

This chain links TRBV2 with TRBJ2-3; D may be TRBD1 (6 bases). The CDR3 runs 16 residues. Germline CDR1 and CDR2: SNHLY and FYNNEI. The V gene lost 9 bases and the J gene lost 1 base, with 20 bases spanning the gap. The DNA of the CDR3 is TGTGCCAGTTGGCCTCCAGGGGTACGAGGCACAGATACGCAGTATTTT. Its protein product is CASWPPGVRGTDTQYF.

This clonotype was found a few times. The chain is built from TRBV4-1 and TRBJ2-4; D not certain. This CDR3 is built from 13 residues. Germline V gives CDR1 MGHRA, CDR2 YSYEKL. The germline V and J ends were trimmed by 0 bases and 11 bases, with 11 bases remaining between them. In DNA form, the CDR3 reads TGCGCCAGCAGCCAAGATCCGAAGTTCCTTCAGTACTTC. Amino acid sequence: CASSQDPKFLQYF.

This clonotype showed up just a few times. The V call is TRBV20-1, the J call TRBJ2-1; 7 bases line up with TRBD1. Germline lookup yields CDR1 DFQATT and CDR2 SNEGSKA (reference sequence). Trimming at V came to 0 bases and at J to 0 bases, leaving 5 bases not matched to a gene. The CDR3 length is 16 residues. CDR3 DNA sequence: TGCAGTGCTAGAGATGAGGGGGCTAGCTCCTACAATGAGCAGTTCTTC. This sequence encodes CSARDEGASSYNEQFF.

Only a few counts were recorded for this clonotype. The rearrangement uses TRBV28 and TRBJ2-7; perhaps TRBD2 as D (6 bases). Per the germline V gene, CDR1 is MDHEN and CDR2 is SYDVKM. CDR3 size: 13 residues. Trimming stripped 4 bases from V and 4 bases from J, with 11 bases between. The CDR3 bases are TGTGCCAGCAGTTCGGGACTTGGTTACGAGCAGTACTTC. As protein: CASSSGLGYEQYF.

This clonotype was seen a few times. The chain links TRBV12-3 or TRBV12-4 to TRBJ1-6; D might be TRBD1 (6 bases). The CDR3 runs 15 residues. V lost 1 base, J lost 8 bases, and 12 bases lay in between. The CDR3 coding sequence is TGTGCCAGCAGTTTAGTTTGGTCAGGGGATTCACCCCTCCACTTT. As protein: CASSLVWSGDSPLHF.

This clonotype was seen at least ten times. The chain carries TRBV12-3 or TRBV12-4 and TRBJ1-3, with a weak D call TRBD1 (6 bases). Trimming pared 10 bases from V and 0 bases from J, leaving 13 bases between. This CDR3 region has 14 residues. CDR3 sequence: CATEIQGSGNTIYF. For the CDR3, the DNA is TGTGCCACAGAAATACAGGGCTCTGGAAACACCATATATTTT.

The chain recombines TRBV20-1 with TRBJ2-7; D ambiguous. This CDR3 contains 13 residues. V gave up 1 base and J gave up 3 bases, with 10 bases separating them. Germline V gene data show CDR1 as DFQATT and CDR2 as SNEGSKA (reference sequence). The CDR3 bases are TGCAGTGCTAGAGTGGCAGCCAGCTACGAGCAGTACTTC. Amino acid sequence: CSARVAASYEQYF.

J is TRBJ2-1 and V is TRBV10-3; 9 bases match TRBD2. V lost 3 bases and J lost 5; bases outside the gene matches: 5. This CDR3 has 15 amino acids. The germline gives CDR1 ENHRY, CDR2 SYGVKD. The CDR3 bases are TGTGCCATCAGTGAAGGCGGGGGGGCCAACAATGAGCAGTTCTTC. As protein: CAISEGGGANNEQFF.

This rearrangement joins TRBV5-1 to TRBJ2-3; 7 positions agree with TRBD2. This CDR3 has 15 residues. Germline V CDR1 and CDR2: SGHRS, YFSETQ. The ends lost 2 bases at V and 4 bases at J; junction bases unmatched: 7. CDR3 region: CASSLLGAGADTQYF. CDR3 nucleotide sequence: TGCGCCAGCAGCTTATTAGGGGCGGGGGCAGATACGCAGTATTTT.